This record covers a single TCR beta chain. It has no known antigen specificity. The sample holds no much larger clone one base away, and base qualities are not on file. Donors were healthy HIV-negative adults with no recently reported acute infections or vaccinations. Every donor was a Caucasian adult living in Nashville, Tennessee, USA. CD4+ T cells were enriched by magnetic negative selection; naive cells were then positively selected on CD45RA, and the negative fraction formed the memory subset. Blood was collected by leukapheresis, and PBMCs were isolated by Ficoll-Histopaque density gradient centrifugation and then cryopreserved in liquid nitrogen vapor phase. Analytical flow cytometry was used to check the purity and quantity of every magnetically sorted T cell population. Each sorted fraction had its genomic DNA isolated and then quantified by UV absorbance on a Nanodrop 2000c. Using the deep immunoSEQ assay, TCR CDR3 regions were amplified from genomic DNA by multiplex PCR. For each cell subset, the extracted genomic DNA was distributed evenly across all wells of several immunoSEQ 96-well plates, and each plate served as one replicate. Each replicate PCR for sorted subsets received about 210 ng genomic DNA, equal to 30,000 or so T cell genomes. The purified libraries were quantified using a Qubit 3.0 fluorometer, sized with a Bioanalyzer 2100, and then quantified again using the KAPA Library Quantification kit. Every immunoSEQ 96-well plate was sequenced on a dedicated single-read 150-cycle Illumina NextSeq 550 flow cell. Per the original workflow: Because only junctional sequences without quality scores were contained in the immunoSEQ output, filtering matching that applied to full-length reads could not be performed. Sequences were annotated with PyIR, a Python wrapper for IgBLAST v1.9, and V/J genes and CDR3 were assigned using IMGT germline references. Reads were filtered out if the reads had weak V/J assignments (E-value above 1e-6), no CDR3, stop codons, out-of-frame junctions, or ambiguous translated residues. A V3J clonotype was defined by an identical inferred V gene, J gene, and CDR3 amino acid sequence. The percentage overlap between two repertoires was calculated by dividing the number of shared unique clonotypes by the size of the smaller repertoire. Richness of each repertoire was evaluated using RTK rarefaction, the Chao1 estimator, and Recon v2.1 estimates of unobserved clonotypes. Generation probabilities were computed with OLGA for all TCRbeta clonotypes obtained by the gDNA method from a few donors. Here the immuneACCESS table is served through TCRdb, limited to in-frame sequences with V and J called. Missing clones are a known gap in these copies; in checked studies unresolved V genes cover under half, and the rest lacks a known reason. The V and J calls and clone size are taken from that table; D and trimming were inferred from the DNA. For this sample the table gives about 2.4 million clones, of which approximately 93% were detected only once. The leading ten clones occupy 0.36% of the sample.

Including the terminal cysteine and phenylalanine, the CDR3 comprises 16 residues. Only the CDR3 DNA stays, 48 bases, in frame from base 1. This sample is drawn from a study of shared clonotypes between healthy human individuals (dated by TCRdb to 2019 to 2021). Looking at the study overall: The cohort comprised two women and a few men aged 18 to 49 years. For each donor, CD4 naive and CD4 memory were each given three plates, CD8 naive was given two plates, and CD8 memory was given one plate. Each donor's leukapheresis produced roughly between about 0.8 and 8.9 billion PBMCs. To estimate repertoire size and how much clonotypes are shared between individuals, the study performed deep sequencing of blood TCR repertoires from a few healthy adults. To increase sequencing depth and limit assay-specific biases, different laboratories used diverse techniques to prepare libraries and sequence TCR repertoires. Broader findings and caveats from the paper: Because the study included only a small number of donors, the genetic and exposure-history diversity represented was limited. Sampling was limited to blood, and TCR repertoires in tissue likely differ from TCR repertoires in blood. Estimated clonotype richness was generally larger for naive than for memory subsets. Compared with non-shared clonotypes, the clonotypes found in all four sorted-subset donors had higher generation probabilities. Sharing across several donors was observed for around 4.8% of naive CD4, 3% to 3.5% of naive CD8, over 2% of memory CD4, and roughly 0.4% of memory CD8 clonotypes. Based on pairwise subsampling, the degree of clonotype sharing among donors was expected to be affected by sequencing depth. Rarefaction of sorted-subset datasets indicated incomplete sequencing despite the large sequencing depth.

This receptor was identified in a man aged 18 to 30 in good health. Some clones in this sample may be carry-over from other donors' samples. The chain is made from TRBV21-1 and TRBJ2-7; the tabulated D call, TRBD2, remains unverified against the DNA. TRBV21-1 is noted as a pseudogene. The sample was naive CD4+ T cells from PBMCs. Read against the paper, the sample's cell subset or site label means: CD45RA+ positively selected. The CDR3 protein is CASSTKDSTPIHEQYF. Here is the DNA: TGTGCCAGCAGCACTAAGGACTCCACACCCATCCACGAGCAGTACTTC.